Detailed here is one T cell receptor beta chain. Its specificity is unknown. Repertoires were generated with immunoSEQ multiplex PCR, while TCRdb's copy carries only in-frame clones and drops some. The table includes some 79,000 clones, about 90% detected once. V was cut by 5 bases and J by 4 bases, with 19 bases left in between. Germline loops: CDR1 SGHAT, CDR2 FQNNGV. This CDR3 contains 16 residues. The sample comes from a study of OX40 agonist ivuxolimab in advanced cancers. On the study more broadly: Patients got intravenous ivuxolimab at 0.01 to 10 mg/kg every 2 weeks. Prior anti-PD-1, anti-PD-L1 or anti-CTLA-4 therapy was allowed; 30% to 40% had some. General study results and limits: No determination was made of the antigen specificity of the expanded peripheral T cells.

The clonotype comes from an adult with an advanced solid tumor such as melanoma, head and neck, liver or kidney cancer. The chain recombines TRBV11-2 with TRBJ2-3, with TRBD2 as a possible D gene (6 bases). Sequences were derived from CD4+ or CD8+ T cells sorted from blood, sampled in a trial of the OX40 agonist ivuxolimab. The CDR3 DNA sequence: TGTGCCAGCAGCGAACCCCGGTCGGGGGAGCCAGATACGCAGTATTTT. Residues: CASSEPRSGEPDTQYF.